The clone carrying this T cell receptor beta chain appeared once. Adults between roughly 18 and 100 years of age took part from some 25 US areas. Cohort placement rested on clinical history that participants reported themselves. The sample is drawn from a study of blood T cell repertoires in COVID-19. About the study: Samples came from the United States, Italy and Spain, spanning acute and convalescent COVID-19. T cells, B-cell-depleted T cells, or PBMCs supplied cDNA or gDNA.

Libraries were prepared by immunoSEQ multiplex PCR; TCRdb keeps only in-frame clonotypes and omits some of them. The sample comprises about 400,000 clones, approximately 88% of which are singletons, and approximately 2% rests with the top ten. J gave up 2 bases and V 3 bases, and 5 bases lay outside the gene matches. The CDR3 extends over 15 amino acids. From germline, CDR1 is MGHRA and CDR2 YSYEKL. The clonotype comes from a woman aged 40-49 years with acute COVID-19. The specimen sequenced was PBMCs or T cells enriched from blood (not recorded which). This sequence joins TRBV4-1 and TRBJ2-7, with 9 positions matching TRBD2. The CDR3 DNA reads TGCGCCAGCAGCCACCAATCTAGCGGGGCCTACGAGCAGTACTTC. Residues: CASSHQSSGAYEQYF.